This TCR beta chain was sequenced in a study of blood T cell repertoires in COVID-19. This clone was seen only a few times. Per germline, CDR1 LNHDA and CDR2 SQIVND (reference sequence). The CDR3 covers 16 residues. V shed 4 bases, J shed 0 bases, and the junction held 8 bases outside the gene matches. Clones were read by immunoSEQ multiplex PCR, and TCRdb kept only the in-frame ones, dropping some. The data contain a few hundred thousand clones, more than 75% of them singletons. Material for sequencing was peripheral blood. The origin of this receptor is a middle-aged man with acute or convalescent COVID-19. The chain uses TRBV19 and TRBJ1-2; 7 nucleotides align to TRBD1. The CDR3 sequence: CASSTRQGQTNYGYTF. DNA of the CDR3: TGTGCCAGTAGTACCCGACAGGGACAAACTAACTATGGCTACACCTTC. Together with reference TRBV19 and TRBJ1-2, the CDR3 gives the full variable domain: DGGITQSPKYLFRKEGQNVTLSCEQNLNHDAMYWYRQDPGQGLRLIYYSQIVNDFQKGDIAEGYSVSREKKESFPLTVTSAQKNPTAFYLCASSTRQGQTNYGYTFGSGTRLTVV.